The 28 T cell receptor beta chains given below trace back to one sample, sequenced in a study of blood T cell repertoires in COVID-19. TCRdb's copy holds only in-frame clones and misses some; the assay was immunoSEQ multiplex PCR. The sample contains just over 300,000 clones, around nine tenths of which appear only once. Sequenced sample: peripheral blood. Every receptor here comes from a woman aged 25 to 39 with COVID-19, enrolled during active disease.

The chain carries TRBV3-1 (or the pseudogene TRBV3-2) and TRBJ2-5; a possible D gene is TRBD2 (5 bases). Between the trimmed V and J ends, which lost 4 bases and 9 bases, there was a span of 15 bases. The CDR3 contains 13 residues. Germline loops: CDR1 LGHDT, CDR2 YNNKEL (reference sequence). In nucleotides, the CDR3 is TGTGCCAGCAGCCTGAGGACTGGCACGGCCCAGTACTTC. It yields the protein CASSLRTGTAQYF.

The chain couples TRBV28 to TRBJ1-5; D is possibly TRBD1 (6 bases). The CDR3 has 13 amino acids. Germline V gene lookup returns CDR1 MDHEN and CDR2 SYDVKM. Trimming left V 6 bases short and J 4 bases short, with 10 bases between. CDR3 loop: CASRLQGNQPQHF. CDR3 nucleotide sequence: TGTGCCAGCAGACTACAGGGAAATCAGCCCCAGCATTTT.

V usage is TRBV5-1 and J usage is TRBJ1-3; TRBD1 matches 7 bases. Germline lookup yields CDR1 SGHRS and CDR2 YFSETQ. The CDR3 has 16 amino acids. J lost 0 bases, V lost 4 bases, and 7 bases had no gene match. CDR3 loop: CASSPEGASSGNTIYF. CDR3 sequence (DNA): TGCGCCAGCAGCCCTGAGGGGGCCAGCTCTGGAAACACCATATATTTT.

V usage is TRBV7-8 and J usage is TRBJ1-1, with D possibly matching TRBD1 (6 bases). This CDR3 spans 16 amino acids. Trimming took 5 bases from V and 1 from J, leaving 17 bases between them. CDR1 SGHVS and CDR2 FQNEAQ come from the germline V gene. The CDR3: CASSQQGPFSNTEAFF. The CDR3 DNA sequence: TGTGCCAGCAGCCAACAGGGTCCCTTTTCGAACACTGAAGCTTTCTTT.

This clone has a single count. V usage is TRBV7-9 and J usage is TRBJ1-1; D is undetermined. The CDR3 sequence is 14 residues long. Trimming shortened V by 5 bases and J by 5 bases, and 15 bases separated the two germline ends. Per the germline V gene, CDR1 is SEHNR and CDR2 is FQNEAQ (reference sequence). CDR3 sequence (DNA): TGTGCCAGCAGCCAGACCGCGGGAATGACTGAAGCTTTCTTT. This gives the protein CASSQTAGMTEAFF.

This clone was seen a few times. The chain has TRBV2 and TRBJ1-6; 8 bases are shared with TRBD1. With V trimmed by 3 bases and J by 5 bases, 6 bases remained unmatched. CDR1 and CDR2 from the germline V gene are SNHLY and FYNNEI. The CDR3 is 16 amino acids. CDR3 coding DNA: TGTGCCAGCAGTGAGGGACAGGTCGACAATAATTCACCCCTCCACTTT. Translation gives CASSEGQVDNNSPLHF.

This sequence joins TRBV7-9 and TRBJ1-2; D remains ambiguous. Trimming stripped 6 bases from V and 5 bases from J, with 10 bases between. CDR1 and CDR2 (germline): SEHNR, FQNEAQ (reference sequence). The CDR3 is made up of 12 amino acids. The CDR3 region has the DNA TGTGCCAGCAGTACAGAGCTATATGGCTACACCTTC. Its translation: CASSTELYGYTF.

This rearrangement joins TRBV6-4 to TRBJ1-5; 8 bases line up with TRBD1. The CDR3 covers 13 residues. V lost 9 bases and J lost 8; bases outside the gene matches: 9. Looked up from germline, CDR1 is MRHNA and CDR2 is SNTAGT. CDR3 residues: CARLTGANKPQHF. CDR3 nucleotide sequence: TGTGCCAGGTTGACAGGGGCAAACAAGCCCCAGCATTTT.

A single count supports this clone. The chain couples TRBV3-1 (or the pseudogene TRBV3-2) to TRBJ2-3; TRBD1 might be the D (6 bases). Germline V gene data show CDR1 as LGHDT and CDR2 as YNNKEL (reference sequence). Trimming cost V 1 base and J 2 bases, with 10 bases left between them. The CDR3 consists of 15 residues. CDR3 residues: CASSQGGGATDTQYF. CDR3 DNA sequence: TGTGCCAGCAGCCAAGGAGGGGGTGCCACAGATACGCAGTATTTT.

The CDR3 bases are TGTGCCAGCAGTCCTCTATCAGGGGCGGCCCACGAGCAGTACTTC. It encodes CASSPLSGAAHEQYF. The chain is built from TRBV27 and TRBJ2-7, with a possible D match to TRBD1 (6 bases). Trimming cost V 5 bases and J 5 bases, with 19 bases left between them. This CDR3 has 15 amino acids. The germline V gene encodes CDR1 MNHEY and CDR2 SMNVEV (reference sequence).

V and J are TRBV3-1 (or the pseudogene TRBV3-2) and TRBJ1-4, with 7 bases lining up with TRBD1. J was trimmed by 6 bases and V by 3 bases; bases with no gene match: 4. This CDR3 contains 14 residues. Germline loops: CDR1 LGHDT, CDR2 YNNKEL (reference sequence). The CDR3 DNA sequence: TGTGCCAGCAGCCAGAGGGGGCCCTATGAAAAACTGTTTTTT. It codes for CASSQRGPYEKLFF.

V gene TRBV6-5 combines with J gene TRBJ1-6; a weak D match, TRBD1 (5 bases). Trimming stripped 5 bases from V and 7 bases from J, with 15 bases between. The CDR3 runs 15 residues. Germline V CDR1 and CDR2: MNHEY, SVGAGI. The CDR3 sequence is CASSLAQGGNSPLHF. CDR3 in DNA: TGTGCCAGCAGTCTTGCCCAGGGTGGCAATTCACCCCTCCACTTT.

The rearrangement links TRBV18 to TRBJ1-4; 7 positions agree with TRBD1. J gave up 2 bases and V 3 bases, and 3 bases lay outside the gene matches. Germline loops: CDR1 KGHSH, CDR2 LQKENI. The CDR3 spans 15 residues. CDR3 amino acids: CASSPAQGTNEKLFF. The CDR3 region has the DNA TGTGCCAGCTCACCGGCACAGGGGACTAATGAAAAACTGTTTTTT.

The rearrangement joins TRBV6-2 or TRBV6-3 to TRBJ2-7; D is perhaps TRBD2 (6 bases). The V gene's germline CDR1 is MNHEY and CDR2 SVGEGT. Trimming pared 0 bases from V and 7 bases from J, leaving 16 bases between. The CDR3 has 15 residues. The CDR3 sequence: CASSYSGLQGREQYF. CDR3 in DNA: TGTGCCAGCAGTTACTCGGGACTCCAAGGGAGGGAGCAGTACTTC.

The genes are TRBV15 and TRBJ2-2, with 10 bases aligning to TRBD1. Per the germline V gene, CDR1 is LNHNV and CDR2 is YYDKDF (reference sequence). The CDR3 is 17 residues long. After removal of 1 base from V and 6 bases from J, the junction contained 8 bases not matched to a gene. The CDR3: CATSRGRDRGFPGELFF. The CDR3 bases are TGTGCCACCAGCAGAGGCCGGGACAGGGGCTTTCCCGGGGAGCTGTTTTTT.

The chain has TRBV18 and TRBJ1-4, with D unresolved. Germline CDR1 KGHSH, CDR2 LQKENI. CDR3 length: 15 amino acids. Between the trimmed V and J ends, which lost 0 bases and 3 bases, there was a span of 8 bases. The CDR3 spells CASSPPSGANEKLFF. CDR3 coding DNA: TGTGCCAGCTCACCACCATCCGGGGCTAATGAAAAACTGTTTTTT.

This chain links TRBV11-3 with TRBJ1-1; D unclear. Germline CDR1 is SGHNT and CDR2 is YENEEA. This CDR3 is 16 amino acids long. V lost 1 base and J 0 bases, leaving 12 bases between the germline ends. CDR3 nucleotide sequence: TGTGCCAGCAGCTTAGTTTACTCGGTTGTGAACACTGAAGCTTTCTTT. Protein: CASSLVYSVVNTEAFF. The entire variable domain, with the rest obtained from reference TRBV11-3 and TRBJ1-1, is as follows: EAGVVQSPRYKIIEKKQPVAFWCNPISGHNTLYWYLQNLGQGPELLIRYENEEAVDDSQLPKDRFSAERLKGVDSTLKIQPAELGDSAVYLCASSLVYSVVNTEAFFGQGTRLTVV.

This clone was seen only a few times. The chain employs TRBV7-9 and TRBJ1-5; D may be TRBD1 (6 bases). CDR1 SEHNR and CDR2 FQNEAQ come from the germline V gene (reference sequence). The CDR3 runs 15 residues. Between the trimmed V and J ends, which lost 5 bases and 0 bases, there was a span of 11 bases. CDR3 amino acids: CASSRGGSSNQPQHF. The CDR3 DNA reads as TGTGCCAGCAGCCGCGGGGGCAGTAGCAATCAGCCCCAGCATTTT. The variable domain in full, completed from reference TRBV7-9 and TRBJ1-5, reads DTGVSQNPRHKITKRGQNVTFRCDPISEHNRLYWYRQTLGQGPEFLTYFQNEAQLEKSRLLSDRFSAERPKGSFSTLEIQRTEQGDSAMYLCASSRGGSSNQPQHFGDGTRLSIL.

V usage is TRBV6-5 and J usage is TRBJ1-2, with 10 positions matching TRBD1. Germline V gene sequence: CDR1 MNHEY, CDR2 SVGAGI. This CDR3 has 16 amino acids. Trimming took 0 bases from V and 6 from J; bases not matched to a gene: 7. The CDR3 nucleotides are TGTGCCAGCAGTTACTCCCCATCCGGGACAGGGGATGGCTACACCTTC. Amino acid sequence: CASSYSPSGTGDGYTF.

The rearrangement joins TRBV18 to TRBJ2-3; the match to TRBD1 covers 9 bases. This CDR3 is built from 15 residues. CDR1 and CDR2 from the germline V gene are KGHSH and LQKENI. With 3 bases clipped from V and 2 bases from J, the junction kept 3 bases outside the gene matches. The CDR3 region has the DNA TGTGCCAGCTCACCTGGGACAGGGAACACAGATACGCAGTATTTT. Its translation: CASSPGTGNTDTQYF.

The chain has TRBV10-3 and TRBJ1-1, with D tentatively TRBD1 (5 bases). The CDR3 sequence is 14 residues long. The germline V gene encodes CDR1 ENHRY and CDR2 SYGVKD. Trimming took off 8 bases at V and 6 bases at J, with 19 bases between the two ends. The CDR3 sequence: CAIGMGSGSSEAFF. CDR3 DNA sequence: TGTGCCATCGGTATGGGGTCAGGGTCCTCTGAAGCTTTCTTT.

This clone was counted only a few times. The V and J genes are TRBV5-1 and TRBJ1-1; 9 bases are shared with TRBD1. Germline assignment: CDR1 SGHRS and CDR2 YFSETQ. With V trimmed by 3 bases and J by 5 bases, 11 bases remained unmatched. This CDR3 region has 16 residues. The CDR3: CASSSDRGGEGTEAFF. The CDR3 DNA follows: TGCGCCAGCAGCTCGGACAGGGGTGGGGAGGGTACTGAAGCTTTCTTT.

J is TRBJ2-5 and V is TRBV4-2, with 11 bases lining up with TRBD2. The germline gives CDR1 LGHNA, CDR2 YNFKEQ. The trim removed 3 bases at V and 4 bases at J, leaving 4 bases unmatched. The CDR3 is 15 residues long. CDR3 region: CASSHSGGAGETQYF. CDR3 in DNA: TGTGCCAGCAGCCATAGCGGGGGGGCCGGAGAGACCCAGTACTTC.

This clone was observed a few times. The chain uses TRBV5-6 and TRBJ2-7, with a possible D match to TRBD1 (6 bases). Germline CDR1 SGHDT, CDR2 YYEEEE. The CDR3 consists of 14 residues. V lost 4 bases and J 5 bases, leaving 16 bases between the germline ends. As DNA, the CDR3 is TGTGCCAGCAGCCTCGTGTACAGGGCGGACGAGCAGTACTTC. Amino acid sequence: CASSLVYRADEQYF. Full variable domain (outside the CDR3, taken from reference TRBV5-6 and TRBJ2-7): DAGVTQSPTHLIKTRGQQVTLRCSPKSGHDTVSWYQQALGQGPQFIFQYYEEEERQRGNFPDRFSGHQFPNYSSELNVNALLLGDSALYLCASSLVYRADEQYFGPGTRLTVT.

The chain joins TRBV6-1 to TRBJ2-1; 11 nucleotides agree with TRBD2. CDR1 is MNHNS, CDR2 SASEGT, per germline. With 4 bases clipped from V and 4 bases from J, the junction kept 6 bases outside the gene matches. The CDR3 has 16 residues. The CDR3 DNA follows: TGTGCCAGCAGTGCCCCCGGGACTAGCGGATACAATGAGCAGTTCTTC. This sequence encodes CASSAPGTSGYNEQFF.

The chain employs TRBV24-1 and TRBJ2-5; D is undetermined. Germline CDR1 reads KGHDR; CDR2 reads SFDVKD. This CDR3 is built from 17 residues. Trimming stripped 2 bases from V and 0 bases from J, with 15 bases between. CDR3 loop: CATSDSPGLAYQETQYF. The CDR3 DNA sequence: TGTGCCACCAGTGATTCCCCAGGATTGGCGTACCAAGAGACCCAGTACTTC.

The V gene is TRBV6-5, the J gene TRBJ1-1; 7 bases agree with TRBD1. The V gene end was trimmed by 6 bases and the J gene end by 0 bases; junction bases not matched to a gene: 4. The CDR3 runs to 14 residues. CDR1 and CDR2 from the germline V gene are MNHEY and SVGAGI. The CDR3 DNA follows: TGTGCCAGCAGCGACAGGGCTATGAACACTGAAGCTTTCTTT. This encodes CASSDRAMNTEAFF.

V and J are TRBV2 and TRBJ2-2; D is possibly TRBD1 (6 bases). The CDR3 covers 16 residues. Germline V CDR1 and CDR2: SNHLY, FYNNEI. With 5 bases removed from V and 3 bases from J, the gap between germline ends came to 16 bases. CDR3 sequence reads: CASSPRRAGDTGELFF. In DNA form, the CDR3 reads TGTGCCAGCAGTCCACGTAGGGCAGGGGACACCGGGGAGCTGTTTTTT. Together with reference TRBV2 and TRBJ2-2, the CDR3 gives the full variable domain: EPEVTQTPSHQVTQMGQEVILRCVPISNHLYFYWYRQILGQKVEFLVSFYNNEISEKSEIFDDQFSVERPDGSNFTLKIRSTKLEDSAMYFCASSPRRAGDTGELFFGEGSRLTVL.